The source of this T cell receptor (beta chain) is a study of human T cells and chemical hapten exposure. Study-wide context: Weekly diphenylcyclopropenone doses were given to patients' scalps across the approximately 23-week study. Largely, small differences in pooled library volume made per-sample TCR yields vary. Study outcomes and limitations: Expanded TCR counts at PT1 were positively correlated with the patch test score. After DPC sensitization, TCRs above 1 in 1000 frequency showed no change.

Germline V gene data show CDR1 as SGHAT and CDR2 as FQNNGV. The CDR3 sequence is 15 residues long. The ends were cut back, 5 bases at V and 2 bases at J, with 12 bases in the middle. In TCRdb, the RACE reads were re-called with MiXCR into one record per CDR3 protein. The table has about 110,000 distinct CDR3 sequences, more than 10% seen once. Ten or more counts support this clonotype. Antigen unknown. Time point defined: pre-sensitization, week 0. Treatment indicated: therapeutic diphenylcyclopropenone sensitization with weekly scalp DPC. The sample in question was whole blood, obtained in connection with sensitization to the hapten diphenylcyclopropenone (DPC). The rearrangement links TRBV11-2 to TRBJ1-4, with D uncertain. The sequence was obtained from a woman in her fifties or sixties with alopecia areata. Some clones in this sample may be carry-over from other donors' samples. In DNA, the CDR3 is TGTGCCAGCAGCCCTAGCGGGCAGACTAATGAAAAACTGTTTTTT. It specifies CASSPSGQTNEKLFF. Full variable domain (remainder filled in from reference TRBV11-2 and TRBJ1-4): EAGVAQSPRYKIIEKRQSVAFWCNPISGHATLYWYQQILGQGPKLLIQFQNNGVVDDSQLPKDRFSAERLKGVDSTLKIQPAKLEDSAVYLCASSPSGQTNEKLFFGSGTQLSVL.